The next 27 T cell receptor beta chains were all read from a single sample in a study of T cells in women clearing cervical HPV infection. Some clones are missing from TCRdb's copy, which holds only in-frame ones; the method was immunoSEQ multiplex PCR. The sample table sets out around 19,000 clones. Material: blood buffy coat. Receptor source: a woman between 18 and 75 years old with a cervical HPV16 infection that either progressed to CIN3+ or cleared (not recorded which).

On this clone itself: Read data end 3 residues before the CDR3 end; the end is taken from the germline J gene. V usage is TRBV18 and J usage is TRBJ1-2, with D perhaps TRBD1 (5 bases). CDR1 and CDR2 (germline): KGHSH, LQKENI. CDR3 length: 18 residues. CDR3 protein: CASSPSPLAGGTHNDYTF. CDR3 DNA, as far as it was read: TGTGCCAGCTCTCCAAGCCCGCTAGCGGGGGGGACCCACAATGAC.

Points on this clone: Read coverage stops 3 residues before the CDR3 terminus; the germline J gene supplies the remainder. J is TRBJ2-3 and V is TRBV7-2; D remains ambiguous. Germline loops: CDR1 SGHTA, CDR2 FQGNSA. Trimming removed 5 bases at V and 8 bases at J, with 14 bases between. The CDR3 consists of 13 residues. The part of the CDR3 DNA that was read is TGTGCCAGCAGCACCGGGTGGTTAGTTACG. Translating it yields CASSTGWLVT. The entire CDR3 protein reads CASSTGWLVTQYF.

Comment on this clone: The read is 3 residues too short to cover the CDR3 end, so that end is filled in from the germline J gene. The V and J genes are TRBV20-1 and TRBJ2-4; 7 bases align to TRBD1. The V gene end was trimmed by 6 bases and the J gene end by 1 base; junction bases not matched to a gene: 6. There are 14 residues in the CDR3. Germline CDR1 is DFQATT and CDR2 is SNEGSKA (reference sequence). The sequenced part of the CDR3 DNA is TGCAGTGCCCCCACAGGGGAGGCCAAAAACATT. Protein product: CSAPTGEAKNI. Given in full, the CDR3 is CSAPTGEAKNIQYF.

About this clone itself: The read terminates 3 residues before the CDR3 end, so the remaining end is supplied by the germline J gene. The chain uses TRBV2 and TRBJ2-3, with D possibly matching TRBD1 (6 bases). The CDR3 covers 17 residues. In germline, CDR1 is SNHLY, CDR2 FYNNEI. The CDR3 loop reads CASSGGVPGHPRGTQYF. CDR3 DNA, as far as it was read: TGTGCCAGCAGCGGTGGGGTCCCGGGGCACCCAAGGGGGACG. Full variable domain (outside the CDR3, taken from reference TRBV2 and TRBJ2-3): EPEVTQTPSHQVTQMGQEVILRCVPISNHLYFYWYRQILGQKVEFLVSFYNNEISEKSEIFDDQFSVERPDGSNFTLKIRSTKLEDSAMYFCASSGGVPGHPRGTQYFGPGTRLTVL.

Worth noting for this clone: The read stops 3 residues short of the end of the CDR3; the missing end is completed from the germline J gene. The rearrangement joins TRBV19 to TRBJ2-2, with 7 bases aligning to TRBD1. The CDR3 spans 13 residues. Germline CDR1 reads LNHDA; CDR2 reads SQIVND (reference sequence). Losses at the gene ends were 6 bases for V and 9 bases for J; bases not matched to a gene: 7. CDR3 sequence: CASRGQRQRELFF. Partial CDR3 DNA: TGTGCCAGTAGGGGACAGCGCCAAAGGGAG.

Note on this clone: Sequencing ends 3 residues short of the CDR3 end; the germline J gene provides the rest. The gene calls are TRBV5-1 and TRBJ2-7, with TRBD1 as a possible D gene (5 bases). V lost 8 bases and J lost 2, with 17 bases in between. The CDR3 loop spans 14 amino acids. Germline V lookup: CDR1 SGHRS, CDR2 YFSETQ. Incomplete CDR3 DNA: TGCGCCAGAAGAGGTCAGGGTGCAACCTACGAG. Translation gives CARRGQGATYE. From start to end, the CDR3 is CARRGQGATYEQYF.

Worth noting for this clone: From the germline J gene comes the end of the CDR3, since the read stops 3 residues before it. This chain uses TRBV7-9 with TRBJ2-5, with a weak D call TRBD2 (5 bases). This CDR3 has 12 amino acids. With 4 bases removed from V and 3 bases from J, the gap between germline ends came to 6 bases. The germline V gene encodes CDR1 SEHNR and CDR2 FQNEAQ (reference sequence). CDR3 DNA (partial): TGTGCCAGCAGCTCGAGGGAAGAGACC. It codes for CASSSREET. The whole CDR3 sequence is CASSSREETQYF.

Concerning this clone itself: Sequencing ends 3 residues short of the CDR3 end; the germline J gene provides the rest. This rearrangement joins TRBV30 to TRBJ1-4; D gene ambiguous. Trimming left V 3 bases short and J 2 bases short, with 7 bases between. The CDR3 runs to 13 residues. The germline gives CDR1 GTSNPN, CDR2 SVGIG (reference sequence). CDR3 DNA (partial): TGTGCCTGGAGGTCATTTACTAATGAAAAA. This gives the protein CAWRSFTNEK. The entire CDR3 sequence reads CAWRSFTNEKLFF.

Concerning this clone itself: The observed sequence ends 3 residues before the CDR3 terminus, with the missing tail filled in from the germline J gene. The chain uses TRBV29-1 and TRBJ2-7; TRBD1 is a possible D gene (5 bases). Trimming removed 0 bases from V and 5 bases from J, with 14 bases in between. Germline lookup yields CDR1 SQVTM and CDR2 ANQGSEA. The CDR3 is 14 amino acids. CDR3 bases read: TGCAGCGTTGAAGATGGGGCAGGGAAGCACGAG. The encoded protein is CSVEDGAGKHE. The complete CDR3 protein is CSVEDGAGKHEQYF.

In the case of this clone: The junction does not match germline at one end; this may be a read error. The observed sequence ends 3 residues before the CDR3 terminus, with the missing tail filled in from the germline J gene. The genes are TRBV4-2 and TRBJ2-3; 7 nucleotides line up with TRBD1. Germline CDR1 is LGHNA and CDR2 is YNFKEQ. CDR3 length: 15 residues. The part of the CDR3 DNA that was read is TGCGCCAGCAGCCTCAGGGGGTTCGGCACAGATACG. Residues: CASSLRGFGTDT. In full, the CDR3 reads CASSLRGFGTDTQYF.

About this clone: At one end, the junction sequence differs from germline, possibly due to a read error. The CDR3 sequence is CASSQVGIGGADTQYF. The sequenced part of the CDR3 DNA is TGCGCCAGCAGCCAAGTAGGGATAGGCGGGGCAGATACG. The genes are TRBV4-2 and TRBJ2-3; the D gene is possibly TRBD2 (6 bases). From the germline J gene comes the end of the CDR3, since the read stops 3 residues before it. The CDR3 spans 16 residues. The germline V gene has CDR1 LGHNA and CDR2 YNFKEQ.

About this clone itself: The read falls 3 residues short of the CDR3 end, and the missing part is taken from the germline J gene. The J gene is TRBJ2-1, the V gene TRBV20-1; TRBD2 matches at 7 bases. CDR1 is DFQATT and CDR2 is SNEGSKA in the germline V gene (reference sequence). The V gene end was trimmed by 2 bases and the J gene end by 0 bases; junction bases not matched to a gene: 7. The CDR3 sequence is 16 residues long. CDR3 loop: CSARFSGSSSYNEQFF. CDR3 DNA, as far as it was read: TGCAGTGCTAGATTTAGCGGGTCGAGCTCCTACAATGAG.

About this clone itself: The read terminates 3 residues before the CDR3 end, so the remaining end is supplied by the germline J gene. The chain recombines TRBV7-9 with TRBJ2-5, with TRBD2 matching 8 bases. Looked up from germline, CDR1 is SEHNR and CDR2 is FQNEAQ (reference sequence). The CDR3 runs 14 residues. V shed 5 bases and J 4 bases; nucleotides not matched to a gene: 6. The CDR3 DNA, read in part, is TGTGCCAGCAGCGATTGGAGCGGGGGAGAGACC. This translates into CASSDWSGGET. The complete CDR3 sequence is CASSDWSGGETQYF.

Comments on this clone: The CDR3 extends 3 residues past the end of the read, so its final part is completed from the germline J gene. This chain connects TRBV6-1 to TRBJ1-4; 7 nucleotides line up with TRBD1. The CDR3 has 15 residues. The germline V gene encodes CDR1 MNHNS and CDR2 SASEGT. The CDR3: CASSEEGQSPGELFF. Partial CDR3 DNA: TGTGCCAGCAGTGAAGAGGGACAGTCTCCCGGCGAA.

As concerns this clone: The CDR3 extends 3 residues past the end of the read, so its final part is completed from the germline J gene. The rearrangement links TRBV29-1 to TRBJ1-1; TRBD1 matches at 9 bases. The germline gives CDR1 SQVTM, CDR2 ANQGSEA. V was pared by 7 bases and J by 6 bases, with 12 bases of the junction left unmatched. The CDR3 is 14 residues long. The CDR3 sequence: CSAERQGVGAEAFF. Partial CDR3 DNA: TGCAGCGCCGAGAGACAGGGGGTAGGTGCTGAA.

Remarks on this clone: The DNA ends 3 residues before the CDR3 does, and the rest of the CDR3 is filled in from the germline J gene. V gene TRBV7-2 combines with J gene TRBJ1-6, with D possibly matching TRBD1 (5 bases). Trimming left V 1 base short and J 5 bases short, with 9 bases between. The CDR3 runs to 15 residues. Germline V CDR1 and CDR2: SGHTA, FQGNSA. The sequenced CDR3 bases are TGTGCCAGCAGCTTAGGATCAGGGAATAATTCACCC. It specifies CASSLGSGNNSP. The entire CDR3 reads CASSLGSGNNSPLHF.

Details on this clone: The CDR3 end falls 3 residues outside the read, so it is completed with the germline J gene. The chain uses TRBV9 and TRBJ2-1; D possibly corresponds to TRBD1 (5 bases). This CDR3 comprises 18 residues. From germline, CDR1 is SGDLS and CDR2 YYNGEE. Trimming left V 0 bases short and J 1 base short, with 17 bases between. The sequenced part of the CDR3 DNA is TGTGCCAGCAGCGTAGGGACCCCAGGGATGGGGTCCTACAATGAG. Its protein is CASSVGTPGMGSYNE. The complete CDR3 protein is CASSVGTPGMGSYNEQFF.

A note on this clone: The read stops 3 residues short of the end of the CDR3; the missing end is completed from the germline J gene. The chain carries TRBV18 and TRBJ2-3, with TRBD1 matching 8 bases. The germline V gene encodes CDR1 KGHSH and CDR2 LQKENI. The CDR3 spans 16 residues. Partial CDR3 DNA: TGTGCCAGCTCACCACCACTCGGGACAGGCCCACCGACG. Residues: CASSPPLGTGPPT. The complete CDR3 reads CASSPPLGTGPPTQYF.

In the case of this clone: Sequencing ends 3 residues short of the CDR3 end; the germline J gene provides the rest. This chain uses TRBV20-1 with TRBJ2-2; D is perhaps TRBD1 or TRBD2 (6 bases each). CDR1 and CDR2 from the germline V gene are DFQATT and SNEGSKA (reference sequence). The CDR3 length is 14 residues. The CDR3 sequence: CSARLGAGSEKLFF. CDR3 DNA (partial): TGCAGTGCTAGACTGGGGGCGGGAAGTGAAAAG.

The CDR3 DNA, read in part, is TGTGCCAGCAGTTCCCCTGGAGGGACTAATGAAAAG. Translation gives CASSSPGGTNEK. The complete CDR3 reads CASSSPGGTNEKLFF. The genes are TRBV6-2 or TRBV6-3 and TRBJ2-2, with 7 bases matching TRBD2. The CDR3 is cut off 3 residues early in the read; its end comes from the germline J gene. This CDR3 comprises 15 residues. Germline-derived CDR1 and CDR2 are MNHEY and SVGEGT.

In the case of this clone: The read finishes 3 residues shy of the CDR3 end, and the germline J gene is used to complete it. This chain links TRBV2 with TRBJ1-4; D remains ambiguous. The CDR3 is 13 amino acids. Looked up from germline, CDR1 is SNHLY and CDR2 is FYNNEI. Incomplete CDR3 DNA: TGTGCCAGCAGTGGACTTGGAAGTTCACCA. It is translated as CASSGLGSSP. The entire CDR3 protein is CASSGLGSSPLFF.

As regards this clone: From the germline J gene comes the end of the CDR3, since the read stops 3 residues before it. This chain links TRBV5-6 with TRBJ1-5; 10 bases map to TRBD1. V lost 1 base to trimming and J lost 4 bases; unmatched junction nucleotides: 2. The CDR3 length is 15 residues. The germline CDR1 and CDR2 sequences are SGHDT and YYEEEE. The part of the CDR3 DNA that was read is TGTGCCAGCAGCTTGAGGACAGGGGGGAATCAGCCC. Its protein product is CASSLRTGGNQP. The complete CDR3 sequence is CASSLRTGGNQPQHF.

In the case of this clone: The sequenced fragment ends 3 residues before the CDR3 boundary, so the rest is inferred from the germline J gene. The chain has TRBV7-2 and TRBJ2-2; no reliable D call. Germline V gives CDR1 SGHTA, CDR2 FQGNSA. The CDR3 covers 13 residues. Partial CDR3 DNA: TGTGCCAGCAGCTCCAACCAGTACGAAAAG. This sequence encodes CASSSNQYEK. The entire CDR3 reads CASSSNQYEKLFF. The whole variable domain, remainder taken from reference TRBV7-2 and TRBJ2-2, is GAGVSQSPSNKVTEKGKDVELRCDPISGHTALYWYRQSLGQGLEFLIYFQGNSAPDKSGLPSDRFSAERTGGSVSTLTIQRTQQEDSAVYLCASSSNQYEKLFFGEGSRLTVL.

A remark on this clone: The sequence runs out 3 residues before the end of the CDR3; the remainder is reconstructed from the germline J gene. The chain is built from TRBV7-6 and TRBJ2-1; the D is unclear. From germline, CDR1 is SGHVS and CDR2 FNYEAQ. This CDR3 contains 16 residues. V was clipped by 1 base and J by 1 base, with 11 bases between them. The covered CDR3 bases are TGTGCCAGCAGCTTAGAGAGGTCGGGTTCCTACAATGAG. Protein sequence: CASSLERSGSYNE. In full, the CDR3 reads CASSLERSGSYNEQFF.

A word on this clone: Read coverage stops 3 residues before the CDR3 terminus; the germline J gene supplies the remainder. The V gene is TRBV6-2 or TRBV6-3, the J gene TRBJ2-1, with D possibly matching TRBD1 (5 bases). Germline CDR1 and CDR2: MNHEY and SVGEGT. Between the trimmed V and J ends, which lost 5 bases and 7 bases, there was a span of 12 bases. The length of the CDR3 is 13 residues. The CDR3 is CASSLPGWNEQFF. CDR3 bases read: TGTGCCAGCAGTCTCCCAGGGTGGAATGAG.

A word on this clone: The read finishes 3 residues shy of the CDR3 end, and the germline J gene is used to complete it. V and J are TRBV19 and TRBJ1-1; TRBD1 might be the D (6 bases). The V and J ends lost 5 bases and 4 bases respectively, with 17 bases between them. The CDR3 sequence is 15 residues long. Germline lookup yields CDR1 LNHDA and CDR2 SQIVND (reference sequence). CDR3 sequence: CASSPPQGRSTEAFF. The CDR3 DNA, read in part, is TGTGCCAGTAGTCCGCCACAGGGAAGGAGCACTGAA. Looking up the rest from reference TRBV19 and TRBJ1-1 gives the full variable domain: DGGITQSPKYLFRKEGQNVTLSCEQNLNHDAMYWYRQDPGQGLRLIYYSQIVNDFQKGDIAEGYSVSREKKESFPLTVTSAQKNPTAFYLCASSPPQGRSTEAFFGQGTRLTVV.

Notes on this clone: The read ends 3 residues before the CDR3 terminus; that terminus is restored from the germline J gene. The chain has TRBV7-9 and TRBJ2-2, with a weak D call TRBD1 (5 bases). Trimming stripped 3 bases from V and 1 base from J, with 9 bases between. This CDR3 spans 15 amino acids. Germline CDR1 is SEHNR and CDR2 is FQNEAQ (reference sequence). The CDR3 spells CASSLGDRNTGELFF. The CDR3 DNA, read in part, is TGTGCCAGCAGCTTGGGCGACAGGAACACCGGGGAG.